The next 31 T cell receptor beta chains were all read from a single sample in a study of T cell repertoires in cytomegalovirus infection. Antigens of these TCRs are unknown. TCRdb reprocessed the reads with MiXCR, giving one entry per CDR3 protein. The top ten hold roughly 12% of the sample, which has about a million distinct CDR3 sequences, approximately 33% seen once. The material was cultured CD8+ T cells from PBMCs, obtained from culture after CMV antigen stimulation. The receptors shown here come from a human donor in good health (CMV status not recorded). Some clones in this sample may be carry-over from other donors' samples.

This clonotype was counted only a few times. V and J are TRBV7-9 and TRBJ1-1; D remains unclear. The V end was cut by 0 bases, the J end by 7 bases, with 18 bases between. CDR1 and CDR2 (germline): SEHNR, FQNEAQ (reference sequence). The CDR3 contains 16 residues. In nucleotides, the CDR3 is TGTGCCAGCAGCTTAGCTGCCCTGGGCCCAGCGGATGAAGCTTTCTTT. Encoded protein: CASSLAALGPADEAFF.

For this clonotype: Given a much more abundant clone one base away, this may be a read error. This sequence joins TRBV7-9 and TRBJ1-6, with 8 bases identical to TRBD1. The CDR3 sequence is 16 residues long. Germline values: CDR1 SEHNR, CDR2 FQNEAQ (reference sequence). The CDR3 sequence: CASRPGGLSLNSPLYF. CDR3 coding DNA: TGTGCCAGCAGGCCAGGGGGCCTCTCTCTTAATTCACCCCTCTACTTT.

This clonotype was observed a handful of times. The genes are TRBV7-2 and TRBJ2-2; maybe TRBD2 (5 bases). The CDR3 is made up of 16 amino acids. Trimming took off 1 base at V and 4 bases at J, with 13 bases between the two ends. CDR1 and CDR2 (germline): SGHTA, FQGNSA. The CDR3 loop reads CASSLVLGGFTGELFF. The CDR3 region has the DNA TGTGCCAGCAGCTTAGTTCTAGGAGGCTTCACCGGGGAGCTGTTTTTT.

V and J are TRBV7-3 and TRBJ2-3; tentatively, D is TRBD1 (6 bases). The germline V gene has CDR1 SGHTA and CDR2 FQGTGA. The germline V and J ends were trimmed by 2 bases and 1 base, with 13 bases remaining between them. This CDR3 comprises 16 residues. CDR3 sequence (DNA): TGTGCCAGCAGCTTACCAGGGGCGATTGGCACAGATACGCAGTATTTT. As protein: CASSLPGAIGTDTQYF.

This clonotype was counted only a few times. The chain is built from TRBV5-6 and TRBJ2-5, with 14 bases lining up with TRBD2. Losses at the gene ends were 1 base for V and 5 bases for J; bases not matched to a gene: 10. The CDR3 spans 18 residues. Germline V gene sequence: CDR1 SGHDT, CDR2 YYEEEE. The CDR3 DNA reads TGTGCCAGCAGCTTGAGAAGTGGACTAGCGGGGGGACAGGAGACCCAGTACTTC. Protein sequence: CASSLRSGLAGGQETQYF. Full variable domain (missing parts from reference TRBV5-6 and TRBJ2-5): DAGVTQSPTHLIKTRGQQVTLRCSPKSGHDTVSWYQQALGQGPQFIFQYYEEEERQRGNFPDRFSGHQFPNYSSELNVNALLLGDSALYLCASSLRSGLAGGQETQYFGPGTRLLVL.

This clonotype was recorded a few times. The CDR3 DNA is TGTGCCACCAGCAAGGGACTCCGCGAGCAGTACGTC. Translated, it gives CATSKGLREQYV. This chain connects TRBV15 to TRBJ2-7; D may be TRBD2 (6 bases). Looked up from germline, CDR1 is LNHNV and CDR2 is YYDKDF (reference sequence). The CDR3 is made up of 12 amino acids. Trimming removed 4 bases from V and 6 bases from J, with 10 bases in between.

The rearrangement links TRBV2 to TRBJ2-1; weak D call: TRBD2 (6 bases). Trimming removed 1 base from V and 3 bases from J, with 10 bases in between. This CDR3 contains 15 residues. From germline, CDR1 is SNHLY and CDR2 FYNNEI. CDR3 in amino acids: CASSEGLAIYNEQFF. CDR3 DNA sequence: TGTGCCAGCAGTGAAGGGCTAGCGATCTACAATGAGCAGTTCTTC.

The chain recombines TRBV11-2 with TRBJ2-7, with 7 bases lining up with TRBD1. This CDR3 region has 15 residues. V lost 4 bases to trimming and J lost 3 bases; unmatched junction nucleotides: 9. Germline CDR1 SGHAT, CDR2 FQNNGV. In nucleotides, the CDR3 is TGTGCCAGCAGCTCCCCCCCAGGGGGTAACTACGAGCAGTACTTC. Translation gives CASSSPPGGNYEQYF.

In this sample, this clonotype turned up a few times. The chain recombines TRBV5-6 with TRBJ2-1; perhaps TRBD1 as D (5 bases). Germline assignment: CDR1 SGHDT and CDR2 YYEEEE. Trimming pared 7 bases from V and 3 bases from J, leaving 17 bases between. This CDR3 is 15 amino acids long. The CDR3 bases are TGTGCCAGCGCCTGGGCAGGGTTCGGCTACAATGAGCAGTTCTTC. This codes for CASAWAGFGYNEQFF. Combining the CDR3 with reference TRBV5-6 and TRBJ2-1 gives the whole variable domain DAGVTQSPTHLIKTRGQQVTLRCSPKSGHDTVSWYQQALGQGPQFIFQYYEEEERQRGNFPDRFSGHQFPNYSSELNVNALLLGDSALYLCASAWAGFGYNEQFFGPGTRLTVL.

This clonotype was observed a handful of times. The chain employs TRBV4-1 and TRBJ2-3, with 11 positions matching TRBD2. Trimming cost V 2 bases and J 6 bases; bases outside gene matches: 7. Germline-derived CDR1 and CDR2 are MGHRA and YSYEKL. CDR3 length: 16 residues. The CDR3 DNA reads as TGCGCCAGCAGCCAACAACTAGCGGGGGCCTCCGATACGCAGTATTTT. Residues: CASSQQLAGASDTQYF.

V is TRBV6-5 and J is TRBJ2-2; D tentatively reads TRBD1 or TRBD2 (6 bases each). Germline V gene lookup returns CDR1 MNHEY and CDR2 SVGAGI. V lost 0 bases, J lost 7 bases, and 18 bases lay in between. This CDR3 has 17 residues. CDR3 in amino acids: CASSYSLQGGLGGELFF. In nucleotides, the CDR3 is TGTGCCAGCAGTTACTCGCTACAGGGAGGTCTGGGCGGGGAGCTGTTTTTT.

This clonotype was detected only a few times. The rearrangement uses TRBV7-9 and TRBJ2-5; TRBD1 agrees at 7 bases. Losses at the gene ends were 5 bases for V and 3 bases for J; bases not matched to a gene: 15. In germline, CDR1 is SEHNR, CDR2 FQNEAQ (reference sequence). This CDR3 spans 17 amino acids. The CDR3 DNA reads as TGTGCCAGCAGCAAGGGCTTCCGACAGGGAGTAGAAGAGACCCAGTACTTC. It encodes CASSKGFRQGVEETQYF.

A single count supports this clonotype. A read error may produce the germline difference seen at one junction end. This rearrangement joins TRBV5-6 to TRBJ1-6, with D hard to call. The CDR3 sequence is 18 residues long. The germline CDR1 and CDR2 sequences are SGHDT and YYEEEE. This CDR3 is CVSSLVGYGRGEYSPLHF. The CDR3 DNA follows: TGTGTCAGCAGCTTGGTAGGTTACGGCAGAGGCGAATATTCACCCCTCCACTTT.

Ten or more counts support this clonotype. V gene TRBV6-5 combines with J gene TRBJ2-2, with D perhaps TRBD2 (5 bases). CDR1 and CDR2 (germline): MNHEY, SVGAGI. The CDR3 has 13 residues. The ends were cut back, 3 bases at V and 5 bases at J, with 7 bases in the middle. The CDR3 loop is CASSYGSTGELFF. CDR3 bases: TGTGCCAGCAGTTATGGGAGTACCGGGGAGCTGTTTTTT.

The V call is TRBV2, the J call TRBJ1-1, with D perhaps TRBD1 (6 bases). V dropped 8 bases and J dropped 0 bases, with 10 bases sitting between them. Germline lookup yields CDR1 SNHLY and CDR2 FYNNEI. The CDR3 covers 13 residues. The CDR3 sequence is CASPDRVNTEAFF. The CDR3 coding sequence is TGTGCCAGCCCGGACAGAGTGAACACTGAAGCTTTCTTT. The full variable domain, its missing parts supplied by reference TRBV2 and TRBJ1-1, is EPEVTQTPSHQVTQMGQEVILRCVPISNHLYFYWYRQILGQKVEFLVSFYNNEISEKSEIFDDQFSVERPDGSNFTLKIRSTKLEDSAMYFCASPDRVNTEAFFGQGTRLTVV.

The chain links TRBV2 to TRBJ1-2; 7 bases fit TRBD1. Trimming took 8 bases from V and 6 from J; bases not matched to a gene: 6. Germline V gene lookup returns CDR1 SNHLY and CDR2 FYNNEI. The CDR3 consists of 12 residues. The CDR3 region is CASPQGKNGYTF. CDR3 bases: TGTGCCAGCCCACAGGGGAAAAATGGCTACACCTTC. Full variable domain (rest looked up from reference TRBV2 and TRBJ1-2): EPEVTQTPSHQVTQMGQEVILRCVPISNHLYFYWYRQILGQKVEFLVSFYNNEISEKSEIFDDQFSVERPDGSNFTLKIRSTKLEDSAMYFCASPQGKNGYTFGSGTRLTVV.

The chain links TRBV20-1 to TRBJ2-5; the match to TRBD1 covers 8 bases. J gave up 4 bases and V 7 bases, and 2 bases lay outside the gene matches. The CDR3 has 11 amino acids. CDR1 and CDR2 from the germline V gene are DFQATT and SNEGSKA (reference sequence). CDR3 protein: CSVQGGETQYF. The CDR3 coding sequence is TGCAGTGTACAGGGGGGAGAGACCCAGTACTTC.

This clonotype has a count of ten or more. The J gene is TRBJ2-7, the V gene TRBV7-2; TRBD1 might be the D (6 bases). V lost 6 bases to trimming and J lost 2 bases, with 17 bases between them. The CDR3 runs 15 residues. Germline lookup yields CDR1 SGHTA and CDR2 FQGNSA. The DNA of the CDR3 is TGTGCCAGCAGATTTCTCGGGACACCCGCCTACGAGCAGTACTTC. Amino acids: CASRFLGTPAYEQYF.

This clonotype came up a few times. The chain joins TRBV5-1 to TRBJ2-1, with 7 bases that match TRBD2. Unmatched junction bases numbered 13, after V lost 3 bases and J lost 7 bases. This CDR3 comprises 16 residues. CDR1 is SGHRS, CDR2 YFSETQ, per germline. The CDR3 DNA follows: TGCGCCAGCAGCTCCCCTTATGATCGGGGGGTGAATGAGCAGTTCTTC. It codes for CASSSPYDRGVNEQFF.

The chain combines TRBV10-3 with TRBJ2-5, with D possibly TRBD1 on 6 matching bases. This CDR3 contains 15 residues. V was cut by 1 base and J by 2 bases, with 11 bases left in between. CDR1 is ENHRY and CDR2 is SYGVKD in the germline V gene. The CDR3 region is CAISELQGTQETQYF. CDR3 DNA sequence: TGTGCCATCAGTGAGTTACAGGGAACACAAGAGACCCAGTACTTC.

Ten or more counts support this clonotype. This sequence joins TRBV7-9 and TRBJ2-3, with 7 bases identical to TRBD2. The CDR3 is 15 residues long. The germline V gene has CDR1 SEHNR and CDR2 FQNEAQ (reference sequence). The V gene end was trimmed by 3 bases and the J gene end by 2 bases; junction bases not matched to a gene: 5. CDR3 sequence (DNA): TGTGCCAGCAGCTTTTTCGGGGGGAACACAGATACGCAGTATTTT. Residues: CASSFFGGNTDTQYF.

This clonotype was picked up one time. The chain joins TRBV5-5 to TRBJ1-5; 9 nucleotides agree with TRBD1. Trimming removed 4 bases from V and 3 bases from J; junction bases left unmatched: 8. The CDR3 covers 16 residues. Germline CDR1 reads SGHKS; CDR2 reads YYEKEE (reference sequence). The CDR3 protein is CASSPRDRAVNQPQHF. In DNA, the CDR3 is TGTGCCAGCAGCCCCCGGGACAGGGCAGTCAATCAGCCCCAGCATTTT.

This chain connects TRBV5-5 to TRBJ1-5, with 7 bases fitting TRBD1. V shed 2 bases, J shed 8 bases, and the junction held 7 bases outside the gene matches. The CDR3 sequence is 14 residues long. Germline CDR1 reads SGHKS; CDR2 reads YYEKEE (reference sequence). CDR3 amino acids: CASSFKGGLEPQHF. CDR3 DNA: TGTGCCAGCAGCTTTAAAGGGGGCTTGGAGCCCCAGCATTTT.

The gene calls are TRBV2 and TRBJ2-3, with a possible D match to TRBD2 (7 bases). Germline V gene lookup returns CDR1 SNHLY and CDR2 FYNNEI. V lost 10 bases and J 2 bases, leaving 19 bases between the germline ends. The CDR3 runs 15 residues. CDR3 residues: CANLVRGPPTDTQYF. The CDR3 DNA follows: TGTGCCAACCTGGTGCGGGGGCCGCCCACAGATACGCAGTATTTT.

This clonotype came up many times. CDR3 loop: CASSSVDTNTGELFF. The CDR3 bases are TGTGCCAGCAGCTCAGTAGATACGAACACCGGGGAGCTGTTTTTT. J is TRBJ2-2 and V is TRBV7-8; D is ambiguous. CDR3 length equals 15 residues. Germline CDR1 is SGHVS and CDR2 is FQNEAQ. The ends were cut back, 4 bases at V and 0 bases at J, with 9 bases in the middle.

The table lists this clonotype with a few counts. The rearrangement links TRBV7-9 to TRBJ2-1, with 11 bases matching TRBD2. Looked up from germline, CDR1 is SEHNR and CDR2 is FQNEAQ (reference sequence). The CDR3 consists of 14 residues. CDR3 loop: CAAKDSGGGSEQFF. The CDR3 coding sequence is TGTGCGGCCAAGGATAGCGGGGGGGGGAGTGAGCAGTTCTTC.

The chain links TRBV6-4 to TRBJ1-5, with TRBD1 identical over 7 bases. Germline assignment: CDR1 MRHNA and CDR2 SNTAGT. This CDR3 is 15 amino acids long. V shed 5 bases and J 0 bases; nucleotides not matched to a gene: 4. CDR3 in DNA: TGTGCCAGCAGTCGGGACAGTCCTAGCAATCAGCCCCAGCATTTT. Amino acid sequence: CASSRDSPSNQPQHF.

In DNA, the CDR3 is TGTGCCATCAGTGACCCCGTTGACAGGGAAATAAATACGCAGTATTTT. It is translated as CAISDPVDREINTQYF. The genes are TRBV10-3 and TRBJ2-3; 7 bases agree with TRBD1. Germline CDR1 ENHRY, CDR2 SYGVKD. This CDR3 comprises 16 residues. Trimming at V came to 3 bases and at J to 7 bases, leaving 13 bases not matched to a gene.

The chain has TRBV27 and TRBJ1-2; maybe TRBD1 (5 bases). The germline V gene encodes CDR1 MNHEY and CDR2 SMNVEV (reference sequence). The CDR3 consists of 14 residues. V gave up 8 bases and J gave up 8 bases, with 21 bases separating them. The CDR3 sequence: CASSGAGPLGGYTF. The DNA of the CDR3 is TGTGCCAGCTCCGGGGCAGGGCCCCTAGGGGGCTACACCTTC.

This sequence joins TRBV27 and TRBJ1-1; D perhaps matches TRBD1 (6 bases). The germline V and J ends were trimmed by 4 bases and 7 bases, with 16 bases remaining between them. Germline assignment: CDR1 MNHEY and CDR2 SMNVEV (reference sequence). The CDR3 has 14 amino acids. The CDR3 bases are TGTGCCAGCAGTTCCGCACAGGGCTTGGGTGAAGCTTTCTTT. Protein product: CASSSAQGLGEAFF.

This clonotype has at least ten counts. The chain uses TRBV7-2 and TRBJ2-1; a possible D gene is TRBD2 (5 bases). This CDR3 has 15 residues. Germline V CDR1 and CDR2: SGHTA, FQGNSA. The V gene lost 1 base and the J gene lost 3 bases, with 10 bases spanning the gap. The CDR3 reads CASSLEGGFYNEQFF. CDR3 DNA: TGTGCCAGCAGCTTAGAAGGAGGATTCTACAATGAGCAGTTCTTC.